This TCR beta chain was recorded in a study of T cells in localized non-small cell lung cancer. The CDR3 totals 12 residues. V lost 3 bases, J lost 4 bases, and 7 bases lay in between. Germline V gene data show CDR1 as ENHRY and CDR2 as SYGVKD. Some clones are missing from TCRdb's copy, which holds only in-frame ones; the method was immunoSEQ multiplex PCR. The data hold some 30,000 clones, with 90% to 95% observed a single time. The chain has TRBV10-3 and TRBJ2-7; D ambiguous. Here the sequenced sample was peripheral blood, taken before any cancer treatment. This TCR came from a woman aged 35 to 75 with stage I lung adenocarcinoma. The CDR3 protein is CAISEKVYEQYF. The CDR3 coding sequence is TGTGCCATCAGTGAAAAGGTATACGAGCAGTACTTC.